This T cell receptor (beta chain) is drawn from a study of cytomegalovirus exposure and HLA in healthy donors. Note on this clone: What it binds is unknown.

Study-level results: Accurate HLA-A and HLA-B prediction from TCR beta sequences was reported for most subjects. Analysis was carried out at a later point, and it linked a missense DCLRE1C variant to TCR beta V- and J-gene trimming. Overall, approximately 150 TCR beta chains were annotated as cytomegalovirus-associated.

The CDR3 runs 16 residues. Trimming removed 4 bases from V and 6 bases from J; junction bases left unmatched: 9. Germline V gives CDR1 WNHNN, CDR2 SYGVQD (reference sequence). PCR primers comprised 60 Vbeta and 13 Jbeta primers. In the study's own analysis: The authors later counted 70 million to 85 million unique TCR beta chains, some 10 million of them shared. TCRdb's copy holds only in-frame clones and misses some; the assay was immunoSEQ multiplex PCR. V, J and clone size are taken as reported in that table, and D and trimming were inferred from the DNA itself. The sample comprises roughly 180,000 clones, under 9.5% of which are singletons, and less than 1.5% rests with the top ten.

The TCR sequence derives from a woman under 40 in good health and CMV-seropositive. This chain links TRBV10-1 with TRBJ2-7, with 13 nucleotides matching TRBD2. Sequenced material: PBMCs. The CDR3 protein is CASSGGLAGAQTEQYF. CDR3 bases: TGCGCCAGCAGTGGAGGACTAGCGGGAGCGCAGACCGAGCAGTACTTC.